This entry describes one TCR beta chain. Its antigen is undetermined. Clones were sequenced by immunoSEQ multiplex PCR, and TCRdb holds only the in-frame ones, with some missing. The sample gives 2,500,000 or so clones, roughly 93% of which show up once; about 0.34% is in the top ten. Recent vaccinations or acute infections were absent in the healthy HIV-negative adult donors. These data originate in a study of shared clonotypes between healthy human individuals. The CDR3 contains 15 residues. Germline CDR1 and CDR2: SGHRS and YFSETQ. The V and J ends lost 3 bases and 2 bases, in that order; junction bases with no gene match: 5. Notes on the study in general: Among non-shared clonotypes, generation probabilities were lower than among those shared by all four donors. Clonotype sharing among donors, it was expected, would be affected by sequencing depth.

The clonotype was recovered from a man in his late teens or twenties in good health. Some clones in this sample may be carry-over from other donors' samples. Specimen: naive CD4+ T cells from PBMCs. The subset: CD45RA+ positively selected. This chain joins TRBV5-1 and TRBJ2-3; TRBD1 aligns across 8 bases. Here the CDR3 reads CASSSGTGFTDTQYF. For the CDR3, the DNA is TGCGCCAGCAGCTCTGGGACAGGCTTCACAGATACGCAGTATTTT. Together with reference TRBV5-1 and TRBJ2-3, the CDR3 gives the full variable domain: KAGVTQTPRYLIKTRGQQVTLSCSPISGHRSVSWYQQTPGQGLQFLFEYFSETQRNKGNFPGRFSGRQFSNSRSEMNVSTLELGDSALYLCASSSGTGFTDTQYFGPGTRLTVL.